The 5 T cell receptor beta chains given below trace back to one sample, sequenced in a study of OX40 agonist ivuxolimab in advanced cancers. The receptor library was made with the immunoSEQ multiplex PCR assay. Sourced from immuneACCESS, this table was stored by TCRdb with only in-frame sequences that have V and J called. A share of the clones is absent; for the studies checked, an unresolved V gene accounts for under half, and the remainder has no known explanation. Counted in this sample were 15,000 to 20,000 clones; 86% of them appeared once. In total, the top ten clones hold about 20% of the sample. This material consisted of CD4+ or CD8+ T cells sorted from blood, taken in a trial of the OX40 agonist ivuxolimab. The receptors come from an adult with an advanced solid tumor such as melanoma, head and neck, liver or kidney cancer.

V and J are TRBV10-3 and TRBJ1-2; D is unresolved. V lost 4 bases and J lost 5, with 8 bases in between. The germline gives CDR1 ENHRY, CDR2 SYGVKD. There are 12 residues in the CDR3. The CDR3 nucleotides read TGTGCCATCAGTGGTGGACCTTATGGCTACACCTTC. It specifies CAISGGPYGYTF.

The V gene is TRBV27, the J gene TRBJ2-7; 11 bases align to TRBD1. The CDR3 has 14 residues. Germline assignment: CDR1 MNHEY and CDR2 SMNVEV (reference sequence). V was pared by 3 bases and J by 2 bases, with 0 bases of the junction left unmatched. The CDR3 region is CASSLGQGAYEQYF. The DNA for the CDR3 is TGTGCCAGCAGTTTGGGACAGGGGGCCTACGAGCAGTACTTC.

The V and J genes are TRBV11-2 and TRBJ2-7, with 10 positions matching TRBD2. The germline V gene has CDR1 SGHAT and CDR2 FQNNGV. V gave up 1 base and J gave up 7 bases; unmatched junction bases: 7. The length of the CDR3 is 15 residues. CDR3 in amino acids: CASSLVAAGGPEQYF. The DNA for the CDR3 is TGTGCCAGCAGCTTAGTGGCAGCGGGAGGGCCTGAGCAGTACTTC.

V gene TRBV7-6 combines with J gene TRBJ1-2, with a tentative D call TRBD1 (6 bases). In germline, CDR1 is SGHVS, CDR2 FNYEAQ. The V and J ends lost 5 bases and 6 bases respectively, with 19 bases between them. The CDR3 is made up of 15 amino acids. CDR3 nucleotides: TGTGCCAGCAGCCTACGGGACACCGGCCCGAATGGCTACACCTTC. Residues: CASSLRDTGPNGYTF.

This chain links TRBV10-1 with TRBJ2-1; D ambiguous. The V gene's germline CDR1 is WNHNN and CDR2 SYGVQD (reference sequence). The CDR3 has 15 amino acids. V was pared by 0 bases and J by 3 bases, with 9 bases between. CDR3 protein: CASSESPDGYNEQFF. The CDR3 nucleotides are TGCGCCAGCAGTGAGTCCCCCGACGGCTACAATGAGCAGTTCTTC.